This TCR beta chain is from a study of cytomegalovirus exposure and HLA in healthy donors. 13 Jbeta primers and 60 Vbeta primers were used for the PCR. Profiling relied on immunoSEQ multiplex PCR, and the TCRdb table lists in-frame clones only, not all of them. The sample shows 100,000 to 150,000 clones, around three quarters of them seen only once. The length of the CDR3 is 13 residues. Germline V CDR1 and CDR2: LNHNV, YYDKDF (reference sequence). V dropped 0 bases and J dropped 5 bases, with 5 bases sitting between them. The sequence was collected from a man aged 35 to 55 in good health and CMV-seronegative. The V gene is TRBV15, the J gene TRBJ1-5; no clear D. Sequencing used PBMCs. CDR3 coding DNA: TGTGCCACCAGCAGAGATGGAGATCAGCCCCAGCATTTT. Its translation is CATSRDGDQPQHF.